The rows below give T cell receptor beta chains drawn from one sample of a study of blood T cell repertoires in COVID-19. Some clones are missing from TCRdb's copy, which holds only in-frame ones; the method was immunoSEQ multiplex PCR. The sample records more than 300,000 clones, 75% to 90% being singletons. Material: PBMCs or T cells enriched from blood (not recorded which). These receptors all come from a woman aged 45-60 years who had recovered from COVID-19. Both conserved end residues are part of each CDR3. The D gene is left open where the match is weak. Not all rows give a size; the values are once, few, many and, for expanded clones, a class.

d_call,clone_size,j_call,v_call,cdr3_nt,cdr3_aa
NA,few,TRBJ2-5,TRBV2,TGTGCCAGCAGTGGAGGGGGAGAAGAGACCCAGTACTTC,CASSGGGEETQYF
TRBD2,NA,TRBJ2-7,TRBV7-2,TGTGCCAGCAGCTTGGATGGGACTAGCGCGGCCTACGAGCAGTACTTC,CASSLDGTSAAYEQYF
NA,once,TRBJ1-6,TRBV6-2/TRBV6-3,TGTGCCAGCAGTTCCCTCCCAGCACCCCTCCACTTT,CASSSLPAPLHF
NA,few,TRBJ2-7,TRBV3-1/TRBV3-2,TGTGCCAGCAGCCAAGATCGGGGCTACGAGCAGTACTTC,CASSQDRGYEQYF
NA,once,TRBJ1-1,TRBV4-2,TGTGCCAGCAGCCCAACGGCGGCGGCCGTCACGAGTACTGAAGCTTTCTTT,CASSPTAAAVTSTEAFF
NA,NA,TRBJ1-3,TRBV6-5,TGTGCCAGCACGGGTACTTTCTCTGGAAACACCATATATTTT,CASTGTFSGNTIYF
TRBD1,once,TRBJ2-3,TRBV30,TGTGCCTGGAGCGCCAGGGGGGATACGCAGTATTTT,CAWSARGDTQYF
NA,NA,TRBJ2-1,TRBV18,TGTGCCAGCTCACGGCTCCAGGAGGGTGAGCAGTTCTTC,CASSRLQEGEQFF
NA,once,TRBJ1-1,TRBV15,TGTGCCACCAGCAGAGGATACAGAGATGAAGCTTTCTTT,CATSRGYRDEAFF
NA,NA,TRBJ1-5,TRBV27,TGTGCCAGCAGTACAGGGTGGGTTTCGCCCCAGCATTTT,CASSTGWVSPQHF
TRBD1,few,TRBJ1-2,TRBV19,TGTGCCAGTAGCCAGGGACAGTGGTTCGGTAACTATGGCTACACCTTC,CASSQGQWFGNYGYTF
TRBD2,NA,TRBJ2-3,TRBV10-3,TGTGCCATCAGTGGGGCGGGACTAGGGACAGATACGCAGTATTTT,CAISGAGLGTDTQYF
NA,once,TRBJ2-1,TRBV5-1,TGCGCCAGCAGCTTGGCTACTCCCGGTGAGCAGTTCTTC,CASSLATPGEQFF
NA,NA,TRBJ2-2,TRBV18,TGTGCCAGCTCACCCCCACGGTCAGGCGAACACACCGGGGAGCTGTTTTTT,CASSPPRSGEHTGELFF
NA,NA,TRBJ1-2,TRBV5-4,TGTGCCAGCAGCTTGGGGGCGCAGGACTATGGCTACACCTTC,CASSLGAQDYGYTF
TRBD1,NA,TRBJ1-6,TRBV2,TGTGCCAGCAGTGGAGGACAGGCAAATTCACCCCTCCACTTT,CASSGGQANSPLHF
NA,few,TRBJ1-4,TRBV14,TGTGCCAGCAGCCGGGCAGGGGTTGAAAAACTGTTTTTT,CASSRAGVEKLFF
TRBD2,NA,TRBJ2-1,TRBV5-1,TGCGCCAGCAAAAAGCTCCAAACTAGCGGGAGAGGGGGTGAGCAGTTCTTC,CASKKLQTSGRGGEQFF
NA,NA,TRBJ1-2,TRBV18,TGTGCCAGCTCACCGGACAGCGTTTATGGCTACACCTTC,CASSPDSVYGYTF
TRBD1,NA,TRBJ1-5,TRBV15,TGTGCCACCAGCAGAGACCCGACAGGGTCTAAGCAGCCCCAGCATTTT,CATSRDPTGSKQPQHF
NA,NA,TRBJ2-3,TRBV6-2/TRBV6-3,TGTGCCAGCAGTTACGTAGGCACAGATACGCAGTATTTT,CASSYVGTDTQYF
TRBD1,NA,TRBJ1-2,TRBV25-1,TGTGCCAGCAGTGAATGGAAGGGCGGGACAGGTTATGGCTACACCTTC,CASSEWKGGTGYGYTF
TRBD1,NA,TRBJ2-1,TRBV3-1/TRBV3-2,TGTGCCAGCAGAAGCACTCGGACAGGATACAATGAGCAGTTCTTC,CASRSTRTGYNEQFF
NA,NA,TRBJ2-1,TRBV5-1,TGCGCCAGCAGCTTCCGGGGGACGGATGAGCAGTTCTTC,CASSFRGTDEQFF
NA,NA,TRBJ2-5,TRBV7-2,TGTGCCAGCAGCCCCTCCCCAGCGACCGGGGAGACCCAGTACTTC,CASSPSPATGETQYF
TRBD2,NA,TRBJ2-3,TRBV7-2,TGTGCCAGCAGCTTCCGGACTAGCGGGATAGAAAGGGTGAATACGCAGTATTTT,CASSFRTSGIERVNTQYF
TRBD2,NA,TRBJ2-3,TRBV19,TGTGCCAGTAGGCCGGGCGGGGGGGTATTGGGCACAGATACGCAGTATTTT,CASRPGGGVLGTDTQYF
NA,NA,TRBJ2-1,TRBV4-2,TGTGCCAGCAGGCCAGGTATTTCCTACAATGAGCAGTTCTTC,CASRPGISYNEQFF
TRBD2,NA,TRBJ2-1,TRBV29-1,TGCAGCGTATCCGACGGACTAGCGGGTGTCAATGAGCAGTTCTTC,CSVSDGLAGVNEQFF
NA,NA,TRBJ1-4,TRBV4-2,TGTGCCAGCAGCCCAGGGGACGGGGATGAAAAACTGTTTTTT,CASSPGDGDEKLFF
TRBD2,once,TRBJ2-1,TRBV10-3,TGTGCCATCAGTGGCGACTGGGCGGGAGGGCTTAATGAGCAGTTCTTC,CAISGDWAGGLNEQFF
TRBD2,NA,TRBJ2-3,TRBV4-1,TGCGCCAGCAGCCACGTTATACTAGCGGGAGATGGCACAGATACGCAGTATTTT,CASSHVILAGDGTDTQYF
TRBD1,NA,TRBJ2-1,TRBV6-5,TGTGCCAGCAGGTTGACGGGACAGGGCCACAATGAGCAGTTCTTC,CASRLTGQGHNEQFF
NA,NA,TRBJ1-1,TRBV11-3,TGTGCCAGCAGCCAAGGAGGGGCGAACACTGAAGCTTTCTTT,CASSQGGANTEAFF
NA,few,TRBJ1-1,TRBV3-1/TRBV3-2,TGTGCCAGCAGCCATCAGGGGCCTGAAGCTTTCTTT,CASSHQGPEAFF
NA,NA,TRBJ2-7,TRBV6-1,TGTGCCAGCAGTGAACTAGCTAACAGGGATCGAGAGCAGTACTTC,CASSELANRDREQYF
NA,NA,TRBJ1-1,TRBV5-1,TGCGCCAGCAGCTTTGACAGACTTGGGCCTGAAGCTTTCTTT,CASSFDRLGPEAFF
NA,NA,TRBJ2-7,TRBV11-3,TGTGCCAGCAGCTTAGATTCAGGGGCATACGAGCAGTACTTC,CASSLDSGAYEQYF
TRBD1,NA,TRBJ1-2,TRBV19,TGTGCCAGTAGCCAGGGGGCACCAGACTATGGCTACACCTTC,CASSQGAPDYGYTF
NA,NA,TRBJ1-2,TRBV7-9,TGTGCCAGCAGCTTAGAAGGCGGGAATGGCTACACCTTC,CASSLEGGNGYTF
TRBD2,NA,TRBJ2-7,TRBV9,TGTGCCAGCAGCGCCCTCCCGGGACTAGCGATCTACGAGCAGTACTTC,CASSALPGLAIYEQYF